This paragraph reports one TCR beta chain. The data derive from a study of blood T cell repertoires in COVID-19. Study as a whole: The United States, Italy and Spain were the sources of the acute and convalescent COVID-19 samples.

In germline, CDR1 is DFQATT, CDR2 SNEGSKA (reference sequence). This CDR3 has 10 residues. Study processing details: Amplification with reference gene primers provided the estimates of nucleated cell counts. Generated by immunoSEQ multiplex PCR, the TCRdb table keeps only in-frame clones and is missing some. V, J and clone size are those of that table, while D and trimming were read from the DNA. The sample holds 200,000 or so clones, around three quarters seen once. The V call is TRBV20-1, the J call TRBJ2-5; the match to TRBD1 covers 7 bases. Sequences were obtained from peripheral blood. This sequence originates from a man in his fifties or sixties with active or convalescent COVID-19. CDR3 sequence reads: CSTGVETQYF. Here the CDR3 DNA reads TGCAGCACAGGGGTGGAGACCCAGTACTTC.